Listed below are T cell receptor beta chains from one sample, sequenced in a study of Ad26.COV2.S vaccination and SARS-CoV-2 variants. This table comes from immunoSEQ multiplex PCR, and its TCRdb copy is limited to in-frame clones, with some not included. The sample carries about 350,000 clones, 85% recorded once. Source: peripheral blood, taken in a trial of Ad26.COV2.S vaccine versus placebo. All receptors come from a person aged 18-65 years who received the Ad26.COV2.S COVID-19 vaccine or a placebo. CDR3s include the opening cysteine and the closing phenylalanine or tryptophan. D genes are given only for firm matches. Clone sizes are given selectively: once, few, many, or a class where the clone is expanded.

V	J	D	size	CDR3	DNA
TRBV18	TRBJ2-2	.	.	CASSPLRPPNTGELFF	TGTGCCAGCTCACCTCTGAGGCCGCCGAACACCGGGGAGCTGTTTTTT
TRBV21-1	TRBJ2-7	.	.	CASSNGLAGHTYEQYF	TGTGCCAGCAGCAATGGGCTAGCGGGACATACCTACGAGCAGTACTTC
TRBV7-9	TRBJ1-4	.	.	CASSVSLRTSNEKLFF	TGTGCCAGCAGCGTTTCCCTCAGGACCTCTAATGAAAAACTGTTTTTT
TRBV19	TRBJ2-3	TRBD2	.	CASSILAGATDTQYF	TGTGCCAGTAGTATTCTGGCGGGAGCCACAGATACGCAGTATTTT
TRBV7-8	TRBJ2-2	.	.	CASSLFPLGLYGELFF	TGTGCCAGCAGCTTATTCCCCCTGGGTCTCTACGGGGAGCTGTTTTTT
TRBV9	TRBJ2-1	.	.	CASSVDGTAGNEQFF	TGTGCCAGCAGCGTAGATGGAACGGCGGGCAATGAGCAGTTCTTC
TRBV6-5	TRBJ1-1	.	.	CASSYGMEAFF	TGTGCCAGCAGTTACGGCATGGAAGCTTTCTTT
TRBV7-6	TRBJ2-5	TRBD2	.	CASSLASGAQETQYF	TGTGCCAGCAGCTTGGCTAGCGGGGCCCAAGAGACCCAGTACTTC
TRBV19	TRBJ1-4	.	.	CASSIRGPGSNEKLFF	TGTGCCAGTAGTATCCGAGGACCAGGGAGCAATGAAAAACTGTTTTTT
TRBV5-1	TRBJ2-1	.	.	CASSQDSELYNEQFF	TGCGCCAGCAGCCAGGACAGTGAACTTTACAATGAGCAGTTCTTC
TRBV1	TRBJ2-2	.	.	CTSSQAGGPSNTGELFF	TGCACCAGCAGCCAGGCGGGAGGGCCTTCGAACACCGGGGAGCTGTTTTTT
TRBV14	TRBJ2-5	.	once	CASSQTFSETQYF	TGTGCCAGCAGCCAAACGTTTAGTGAGACCCAGTACTTC
TRBV15	TRBJ2-7	TRBD2	.	CATSRVPPVPGLGVYEQYF	TGTGCCACCAGCAGAGTTCCCCCCGTACCGGGACTAGGAGTTTACGAGCAGTACTTC
TRBV5-6	TRBJ2-1	.	.	CASSSSHNEQFF	TGTGCCAGCAGCTCTTCGCACAATGAGCAGTTCTTC
TRBV5-1	TRBJ2-7	TRBD1	.	CASSLEGQGLEQYF	TGCGCCAGCAGCTTGGAAGGACAGGGCCTCGAGCAGTACTTC
TRBV19	TRBJ1-2	.	.	CASTMGSGNYGYTF	TGTGCCAGTACAATGGGTTCAGGGAACTATGGCTACACCTTC
TRBV7-9	TRBJ1-2	TRBD1	.	CASSSRGTGPNYGYTF	TGTGCCAGCAGCTCCAGAGGGACAGGGCCTAACTATGGCTACACCTTC
TRBV10-1	TRBJ1-3	.	.	CASAQDSGNTIYF	TGCGCCAGTGCACAGGATTCTGGAAACACCATATATTTT